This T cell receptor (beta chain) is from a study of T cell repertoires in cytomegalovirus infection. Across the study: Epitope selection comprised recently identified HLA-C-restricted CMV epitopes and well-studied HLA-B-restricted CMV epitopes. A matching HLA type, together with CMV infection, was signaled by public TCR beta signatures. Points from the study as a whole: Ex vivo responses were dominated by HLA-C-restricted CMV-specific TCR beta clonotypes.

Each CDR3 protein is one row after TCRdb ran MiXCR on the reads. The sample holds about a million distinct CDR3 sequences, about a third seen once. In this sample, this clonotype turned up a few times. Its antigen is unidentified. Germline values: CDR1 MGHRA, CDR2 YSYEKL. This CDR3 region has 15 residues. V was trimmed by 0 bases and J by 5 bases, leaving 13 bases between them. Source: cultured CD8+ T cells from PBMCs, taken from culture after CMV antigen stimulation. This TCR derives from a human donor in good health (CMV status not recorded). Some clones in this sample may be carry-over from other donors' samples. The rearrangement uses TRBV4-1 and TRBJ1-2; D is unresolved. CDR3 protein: CASSQEGVLSYGYTF. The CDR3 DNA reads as TGCGCCAGCAGCCAAGAGGGCGTCCTGAGTTATGGCTACACCTTC.